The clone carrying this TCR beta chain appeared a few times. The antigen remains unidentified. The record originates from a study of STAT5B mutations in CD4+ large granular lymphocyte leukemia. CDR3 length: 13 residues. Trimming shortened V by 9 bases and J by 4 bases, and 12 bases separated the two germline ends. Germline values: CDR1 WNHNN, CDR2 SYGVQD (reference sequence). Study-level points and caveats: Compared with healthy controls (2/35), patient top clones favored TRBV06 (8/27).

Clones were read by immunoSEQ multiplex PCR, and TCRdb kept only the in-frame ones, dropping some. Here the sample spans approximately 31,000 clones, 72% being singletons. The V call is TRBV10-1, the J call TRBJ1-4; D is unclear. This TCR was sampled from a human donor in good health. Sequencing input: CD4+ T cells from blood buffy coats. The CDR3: CASGTLGNEKLFF. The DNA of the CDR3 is TGCGCCAGTGGAACCCTGGGTAATGAAAAACTGTTTTTT.